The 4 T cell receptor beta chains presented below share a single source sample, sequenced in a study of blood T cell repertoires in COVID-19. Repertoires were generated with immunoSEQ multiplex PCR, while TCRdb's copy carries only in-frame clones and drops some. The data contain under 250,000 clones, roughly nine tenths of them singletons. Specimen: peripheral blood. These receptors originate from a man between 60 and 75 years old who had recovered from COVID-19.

CDR3 nucleotide sequence: TGTGCCAGTAGTATAGAACACGGGACTGCCTACGAGCAGTACTTC. Translating gives CASSIEHGTAYEQYF. The genes are TRBV19 and TRBJ2-7; tentative D call: TRBD2 (6 bases). Germline V gene lookup returns CDR1 LNHDA and CDR2 SQIVND (reference sequence). The CDR3 covers 15 residues. V was shortened by 0 bases and J by 2 bases, with 11 bases between the two germline ends.

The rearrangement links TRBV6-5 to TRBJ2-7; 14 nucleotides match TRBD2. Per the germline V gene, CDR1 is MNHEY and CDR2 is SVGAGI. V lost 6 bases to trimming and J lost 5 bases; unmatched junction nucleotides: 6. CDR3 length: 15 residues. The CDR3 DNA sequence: TGTGCCAGCAGATCCGGGACTAGCGGGAGTAACGAGCAGTACTTC. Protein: CASRSGTSGSNEQYF.

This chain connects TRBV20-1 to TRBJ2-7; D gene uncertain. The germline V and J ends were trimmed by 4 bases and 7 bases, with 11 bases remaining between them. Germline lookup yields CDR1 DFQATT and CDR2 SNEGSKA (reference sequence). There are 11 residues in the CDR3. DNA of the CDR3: TGCAGTGCTATTACTTCGGGTGAGCAGTACTTC. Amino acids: CSAITSGEQYF.

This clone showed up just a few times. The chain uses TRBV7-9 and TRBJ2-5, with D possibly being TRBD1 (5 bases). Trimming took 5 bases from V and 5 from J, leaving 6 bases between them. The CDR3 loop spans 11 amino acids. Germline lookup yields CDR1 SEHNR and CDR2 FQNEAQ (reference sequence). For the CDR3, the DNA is TGTGCCAGCAGCGGGGCCGAGACCCAGTACTTC. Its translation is CASSGAETQYF.